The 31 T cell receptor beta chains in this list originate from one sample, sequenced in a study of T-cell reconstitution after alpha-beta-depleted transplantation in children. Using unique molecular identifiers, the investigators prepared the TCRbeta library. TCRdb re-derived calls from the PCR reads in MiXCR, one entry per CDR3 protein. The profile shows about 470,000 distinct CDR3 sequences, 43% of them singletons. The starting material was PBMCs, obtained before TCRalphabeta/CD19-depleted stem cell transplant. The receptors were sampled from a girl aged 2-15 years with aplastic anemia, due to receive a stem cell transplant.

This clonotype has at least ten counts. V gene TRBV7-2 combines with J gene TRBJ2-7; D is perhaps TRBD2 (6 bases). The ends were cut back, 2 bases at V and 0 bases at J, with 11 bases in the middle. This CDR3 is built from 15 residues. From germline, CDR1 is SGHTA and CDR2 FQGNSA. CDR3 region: CASSLRTGLSYEQYF. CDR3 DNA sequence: TGTGCCAGCAGCTTAAGGACGGGACTCTCCTACGAGCAGTACTTC. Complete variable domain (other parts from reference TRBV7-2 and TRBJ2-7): GAGVSQSPSNKVTEKGKDVELRCDPISGHTALYWYRQSLGQGLEFLIYFQGNSAPDKSGLPSDRFSAERTGGSVSTLTIQRTQQEDSAVYLCASSLRTGLSYEQYFGPGTRLTVT.

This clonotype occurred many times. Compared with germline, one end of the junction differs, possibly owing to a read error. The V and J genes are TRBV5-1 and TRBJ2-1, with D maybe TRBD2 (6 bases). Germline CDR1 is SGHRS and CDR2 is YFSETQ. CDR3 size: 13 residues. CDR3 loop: CASSLSGDFSGIF. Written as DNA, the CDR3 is TGCGCCAGCAGCTTGTCTGGGGACTTCTCTGGGATCTTC.

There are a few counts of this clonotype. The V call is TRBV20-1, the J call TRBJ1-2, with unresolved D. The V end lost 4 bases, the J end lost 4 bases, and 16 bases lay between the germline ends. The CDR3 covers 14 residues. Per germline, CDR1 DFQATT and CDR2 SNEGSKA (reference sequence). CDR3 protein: CSATEPGRSYGYTF. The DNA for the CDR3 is TGCAGTGCTACCGAACCCGGCAGGAGCTATGGCTACACCTTC.

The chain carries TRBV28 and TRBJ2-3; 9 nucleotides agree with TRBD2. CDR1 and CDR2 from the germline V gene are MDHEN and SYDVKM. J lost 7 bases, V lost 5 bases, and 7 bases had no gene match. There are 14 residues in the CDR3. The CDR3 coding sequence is TGTGCCAGCAGTCAGCCTAGCGGGACTCATACGCAGTATTTT. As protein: CASSQPSGTHTQYF. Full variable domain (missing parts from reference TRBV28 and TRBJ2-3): DVKVTQSSRYLVKRTGEKVFLECVQDMDHENMFWYRQDPGLGLRLIYFSYDVKMKEKGDIPEGYSVSREKKERFSLILESASTNQTSMYLCASSQPSGTHTQYFGPGTRLTVL.

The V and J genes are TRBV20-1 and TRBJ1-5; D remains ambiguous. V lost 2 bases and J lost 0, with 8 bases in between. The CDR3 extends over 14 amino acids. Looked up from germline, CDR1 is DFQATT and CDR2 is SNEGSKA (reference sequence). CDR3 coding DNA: TGCAGTGCTAGACCCCGATATAGCAATCAGCCCCAGCATTTT. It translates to CSARPRYSNQPQHF.

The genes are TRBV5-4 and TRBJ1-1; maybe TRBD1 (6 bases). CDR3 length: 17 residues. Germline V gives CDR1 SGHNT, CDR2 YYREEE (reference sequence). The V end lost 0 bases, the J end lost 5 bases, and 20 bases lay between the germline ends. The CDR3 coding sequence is TGTGCCAGCAGCTTGGGAAATCTTGAGGGGGGAGGGACTGAAGCTTTCTTT. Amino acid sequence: CASSLGNLEGGGTEAFF.

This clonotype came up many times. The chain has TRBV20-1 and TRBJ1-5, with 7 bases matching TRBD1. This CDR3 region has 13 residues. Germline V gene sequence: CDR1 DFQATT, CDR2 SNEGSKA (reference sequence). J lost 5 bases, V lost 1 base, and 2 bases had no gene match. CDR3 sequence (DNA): TGCAGTGCTAGAGCAGGGGGGTATCAGCCCCAGCATTTT. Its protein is CSARAGGYQPQHF.

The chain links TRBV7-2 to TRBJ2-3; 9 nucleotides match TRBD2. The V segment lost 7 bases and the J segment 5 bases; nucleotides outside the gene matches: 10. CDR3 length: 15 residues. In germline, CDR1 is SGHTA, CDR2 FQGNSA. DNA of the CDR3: TGTGCCAGCACCCTAGCGGGGACGAGCGGAGATACGCAGTATTTT. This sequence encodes CASTLAGTSGDTQYF.

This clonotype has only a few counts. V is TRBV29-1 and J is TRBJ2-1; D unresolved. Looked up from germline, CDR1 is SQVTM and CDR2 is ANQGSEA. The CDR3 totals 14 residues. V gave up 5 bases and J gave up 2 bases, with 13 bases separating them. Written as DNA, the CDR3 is TGCAGCGTTCGTCGGAATTTCCCCTACAATGAGCAGTTCTTC. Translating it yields CSVRRNFPYNEQFF.

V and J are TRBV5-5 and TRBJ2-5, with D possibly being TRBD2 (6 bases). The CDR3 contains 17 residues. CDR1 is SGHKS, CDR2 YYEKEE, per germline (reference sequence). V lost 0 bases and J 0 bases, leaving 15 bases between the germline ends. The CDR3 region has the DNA TGTGCCAGCAGCTTGGAAGGGCTAGCGATGTACCAAGAGACCCAGTACTTC. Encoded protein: CASSLEGLAMYQETQYF. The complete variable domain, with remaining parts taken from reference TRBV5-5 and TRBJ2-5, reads DAGVTQSPTHLIKTRGQQVTLRCSPISGHKSVSWYQQVLGQGPQFIFQYYEKEERGRGNFPDRFSARQFPNYSSELNVNALLLGDSALYLCASSLEGLAMYQETQYFGPGTRLLVL.

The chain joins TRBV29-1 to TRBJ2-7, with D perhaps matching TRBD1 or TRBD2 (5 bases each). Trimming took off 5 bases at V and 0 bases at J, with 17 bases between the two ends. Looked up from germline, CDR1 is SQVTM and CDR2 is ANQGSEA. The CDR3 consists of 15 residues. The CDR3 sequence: CSVSGPNTASYEQYF. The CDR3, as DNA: TGCAGCGTTTCGGGACCGAACACCGCCTCCTACGAGCAGTACTTC.

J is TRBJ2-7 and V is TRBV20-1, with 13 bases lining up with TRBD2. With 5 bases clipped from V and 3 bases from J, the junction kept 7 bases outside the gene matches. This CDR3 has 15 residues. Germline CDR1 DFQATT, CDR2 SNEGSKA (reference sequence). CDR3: CSARRTSGSVYEQYF. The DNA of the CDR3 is TGCAGTGCTCGACGGACTAGCGGGAGTGTCTACGAGCAGTACTTC.

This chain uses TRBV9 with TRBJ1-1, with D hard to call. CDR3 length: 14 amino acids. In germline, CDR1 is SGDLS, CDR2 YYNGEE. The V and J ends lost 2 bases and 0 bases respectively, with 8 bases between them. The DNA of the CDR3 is TGTGCCAGCAGCGTCGACGTACTGAACACTGAAGCTTTCTTT. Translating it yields CASSVDVLNTEAFF.

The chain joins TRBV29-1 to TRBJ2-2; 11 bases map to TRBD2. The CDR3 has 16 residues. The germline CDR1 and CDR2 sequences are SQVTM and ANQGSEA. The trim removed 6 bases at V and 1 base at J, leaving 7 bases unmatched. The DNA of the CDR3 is TGCAGCGTCATCCCCACTAGCGGGAGGAACACCGGGGAGCTGTTTTTT. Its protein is CSVIPTSGRNTGELFF.

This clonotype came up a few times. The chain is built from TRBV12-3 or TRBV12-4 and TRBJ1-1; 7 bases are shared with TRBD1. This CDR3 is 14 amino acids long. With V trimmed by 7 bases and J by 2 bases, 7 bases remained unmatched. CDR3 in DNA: TGTGCCAGCACCTTGGGGGACAGTAACACTGAAGCTTTCTTT. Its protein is CASTLGDSNTEAFF.

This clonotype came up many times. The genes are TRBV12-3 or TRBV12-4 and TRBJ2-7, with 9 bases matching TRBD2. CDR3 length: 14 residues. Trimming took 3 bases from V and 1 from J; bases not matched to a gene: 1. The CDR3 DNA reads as TGTGCCAGCAGTTTGACTAGCGGATCCTACGAGCAGTACTTC. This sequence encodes CASSLTSGSYEQYF.

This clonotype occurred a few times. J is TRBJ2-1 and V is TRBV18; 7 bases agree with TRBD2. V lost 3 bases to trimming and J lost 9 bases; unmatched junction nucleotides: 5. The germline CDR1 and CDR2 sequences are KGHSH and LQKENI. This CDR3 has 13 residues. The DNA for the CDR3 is TGTGCCAGCTCACCGGGGAGGGAAAGTGAGCAGTTCTTC. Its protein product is CASSPGRESEQFF. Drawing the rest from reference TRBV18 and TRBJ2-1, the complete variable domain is NAGVMQNPRHLVRRRGQEARLRCSPMKGHSHVYWYRQLPEEGLKFMVYLQKENIIDESGMPKERFSAEFPKEGPSILRIQQVVRGDSAAYFCASSPGRESEQFFGPGTRLTVL.

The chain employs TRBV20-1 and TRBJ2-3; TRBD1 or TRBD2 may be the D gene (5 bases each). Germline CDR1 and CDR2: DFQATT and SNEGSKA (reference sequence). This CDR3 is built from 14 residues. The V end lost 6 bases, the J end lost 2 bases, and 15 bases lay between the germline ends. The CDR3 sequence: CSARGPTYTDTQYF. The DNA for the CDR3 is TGCAGTGCGAGGGGACCAACGTACACAGATACGCAGTATTTT.

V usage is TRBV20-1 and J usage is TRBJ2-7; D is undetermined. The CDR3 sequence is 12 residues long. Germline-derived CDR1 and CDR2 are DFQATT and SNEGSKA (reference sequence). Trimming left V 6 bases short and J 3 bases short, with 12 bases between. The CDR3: CSASGLSYEQYF. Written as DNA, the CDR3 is TGCAGTGCCTCCGGTCTAAGCTACGAGCAGTACTTC.

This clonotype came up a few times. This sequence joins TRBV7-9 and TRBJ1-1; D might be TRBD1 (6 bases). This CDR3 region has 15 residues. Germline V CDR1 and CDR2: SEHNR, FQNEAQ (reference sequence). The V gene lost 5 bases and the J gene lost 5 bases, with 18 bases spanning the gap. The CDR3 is CASSPEGGKETEAFF. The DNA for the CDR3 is TGTGCCAGCAGCCCCGAGGGGGGAAAGGAGACTGAAGCTTTCTTT.

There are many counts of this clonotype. CDR3 DNA: TGCAGCGTCCCCCCCCGGGACAGTAAGGCGACAGATACGCAGTATTTT. The encoded protein is CSVPPRDSKATDTQYF. The chain links TRBV29-1 to TRBJ2-3; 7 bases map to TRBD1. CDR1 and CDR2 from the germline V gene are SQVTM and ANQGSEA. The CDR3 spans 16 residues. V gave up 6 bases and J gave up 3 bases; unmatched junction bases: 15.

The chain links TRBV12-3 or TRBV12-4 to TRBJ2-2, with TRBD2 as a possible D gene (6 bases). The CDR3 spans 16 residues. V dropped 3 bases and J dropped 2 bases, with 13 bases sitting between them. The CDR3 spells CASSFRGNINTGELFF. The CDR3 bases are TGTGCCAGCAGTTTTCGCGGGAACATTAACACCGGGGAGCTGTTTTTT.

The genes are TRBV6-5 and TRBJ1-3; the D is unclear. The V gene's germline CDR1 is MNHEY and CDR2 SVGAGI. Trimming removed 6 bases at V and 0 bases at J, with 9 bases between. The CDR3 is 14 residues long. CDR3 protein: CASRAGSSGNTIYF. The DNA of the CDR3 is TGTGCCAGCAGGGCGGGCAGCTCTGGAAACACCATATATTTT.

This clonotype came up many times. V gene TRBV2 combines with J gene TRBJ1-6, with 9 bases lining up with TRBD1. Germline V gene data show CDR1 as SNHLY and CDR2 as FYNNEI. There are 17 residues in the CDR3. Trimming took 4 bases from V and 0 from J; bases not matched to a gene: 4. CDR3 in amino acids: CASSARDRVSYNSPLHF. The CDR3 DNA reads TGTGCCAGCAGTGCCAGGGACAGGGTCTCCTATAATTCACCCCTCCACTTT.

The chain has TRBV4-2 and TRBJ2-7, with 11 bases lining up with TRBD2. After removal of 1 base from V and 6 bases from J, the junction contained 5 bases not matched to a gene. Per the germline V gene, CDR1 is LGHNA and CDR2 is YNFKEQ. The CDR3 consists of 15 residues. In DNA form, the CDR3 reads TGTGCCAGCAGCCAAGCGCTAGCGGGAGGCTCCGAGCAGTACTTC. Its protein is CASSQALAGGSEQYF.

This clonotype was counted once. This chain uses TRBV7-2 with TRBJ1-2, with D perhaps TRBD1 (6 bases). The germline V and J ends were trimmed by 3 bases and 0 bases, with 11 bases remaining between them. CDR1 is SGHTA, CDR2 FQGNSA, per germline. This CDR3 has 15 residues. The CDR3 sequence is CASSFRTGSNYGYTF. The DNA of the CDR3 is TGTGCCAGCAGCTTTCGCACAGGGTCTAACTATGGCTACACCTTC.

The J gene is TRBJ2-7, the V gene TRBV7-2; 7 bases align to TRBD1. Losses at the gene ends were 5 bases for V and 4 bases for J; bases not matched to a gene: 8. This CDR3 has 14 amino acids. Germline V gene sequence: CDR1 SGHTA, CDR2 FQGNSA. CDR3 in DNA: TGTGCCAGCAGCCCCTGGGACAGCCAGTACGAGCAGTACTTC. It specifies CASSPWDSQYEQYF.

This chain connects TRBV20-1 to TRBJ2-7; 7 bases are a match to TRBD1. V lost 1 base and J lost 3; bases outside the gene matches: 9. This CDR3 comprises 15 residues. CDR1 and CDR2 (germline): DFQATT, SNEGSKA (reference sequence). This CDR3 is CSARARTGKGYEQYF. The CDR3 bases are TGCAGTGCTAGAGCCCGGACAGGTAAGGGCTACGAGCAGTACTTC.

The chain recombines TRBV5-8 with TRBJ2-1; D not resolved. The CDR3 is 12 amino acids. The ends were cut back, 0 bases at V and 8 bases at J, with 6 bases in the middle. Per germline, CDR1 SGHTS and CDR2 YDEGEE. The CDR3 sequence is CASSLAGYEQFF. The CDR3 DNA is TGTGCCAGCAGCTTGGCAGGCTATGAGCAGTTCTTC.

CDR3 residues: CSVRAGQINYGYTF. The CDR3 DNA reads TGCAGCGTCCGCGCGGGACAGATTAACTATGGCTACACCTTC. The chain employs TRBV29-1 and TRBJ1-2; 7 bases are a match to TRBD1. Germline loops: CDR1 SQVTM, CDR2 ANQGSEA. CDR3 length: 14 amino acids. V was clipped by 6 bases and J by 1 base; unmatched bases: 8.

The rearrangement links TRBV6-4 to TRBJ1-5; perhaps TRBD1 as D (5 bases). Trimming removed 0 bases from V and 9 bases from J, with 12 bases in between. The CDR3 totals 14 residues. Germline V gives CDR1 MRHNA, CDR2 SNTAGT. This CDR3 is CASSDSGDVGPQHF. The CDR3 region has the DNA TGTGCCAGCAGTGACTCTGGGGACGTGGGGCCCCAGCATTTT.